This T cell receptor beta chain emerged from a study of vaccination and CD4 T cells after COVID-19 (dated by TCRdb to between 2021 and 2022). For the study in its entirety: Six males and four females were included in the convalescent cohort, with two Hispanic individuals, seven Caucasians, two Asians and one multiracial person represented. Two doses of either the Pfizer-BioNTech BNT162b2 vaccine (n=8) or the Moderna mRNA-1273 vaccine (n=2) were administered to participants. Control cultures used a CEFX viral epitope pool as positive control, an HIV-1 Nef peptide pool as negative control, or no peptide. The cultures were stimulated with overlapping spike peptide pools from SARS-CoV-2 and from the common cold coronaviruses HCoV-NL63, HCoV-OC43 and HCoV-229E. In an earlier paper using these donors, memory CD4+ T cell crossreactivity between SARS-CoV-2 and common cold coronavirus spike proteins was assessed at the TCR clonotype level. Post-COVID blood samples from convalescent patients were collected a median of about 110 days after diagnosis, with a range of roughly 30 to 161 days. The spike-specific CD4+ TCR repertoire was compared before and after mRNA vaccination in nine to ten COVID-19 convalescent patients and a few infection-naive healthy vaccine recipients. Post-vaccine blood samples were obtained a median of approximately 74 days after the second vaccine dose, with a range of roughly 14 to 241 days. Overall study outcomes, separate from this receptor: The number of convalescent patients in the study was relatively small, and the study did not examine early timepoints following natural infection. Nearly all vaccine-specific clones in convalescent patients (304 of 307) were mono-reactive for SARS-CoV-2 spike rather than cross-reactive with common cold coronaviruses. The median count of SARS-CoV-2-reactive clonotypes went up from 20 to 25 after infection to more than 30 after vaccination, although the change was not significant. In convalescent patients, a median 86.3% of post-vaccine SARS-CoV-2-reactive clones were detected only after vaccination, and vaccine-specific priming was suggested by this finding.

The treatment or condition label here, explained by the study, means: roughly ten-day PBMC culture with coronavirus spike peptide pools or control peptides (ViraFEST assay). CD4+ T cells from unexposed donors were collected before the COVID-19 pandemic (2011-2018). The ViraFEST assay, used in the study, expanded antigen-specific T cells with peptide pools and then identified the expanded clonotypes through TCR sequencing. Each well held 2 million to 2.5 million PBMCs cultured with approximately 10 ug/ml peptide pools in IMDM containing approximately 5% human AB serum and 10 IU/ml IL-2. Half of the culture medium was replaced with fresh IL-2-containing medium on days 3 and 7. After less than 12 days of culture, CD4+ T cells were isolated by negative selection using the EasySep CD4+ T cell isolation kit. As cell numbers permitted, CD4+ T cells from unexposed donors were tested for reactivity to SARS-CoV-2 S and N and to four common cold coronavirus spike pools. PBMCs were separated from whole blood using Ficoll-Paque Plus gradient centrifugation and then either used fresh or cryopreserved at -140C. Triplicate wells were generally used for each culture condition. The leukapheresis product for the unexposed donors was obtained through commercial purchase.

Spanning cysteine to phenylalanine, the CDR3 consists of 17 amino acids. Only CDR3 DNA remains: 51 bases, in frame from the first base. V lost 1 base and J lost 2 bases; the stretch between them is 14 bases long. In the germline V gene, CDR1 corresponds to KGHDR and CDR2 to SFDVKD. This clonotype qualifies as large (0.1 to 1%). This clone's antigen is unknown. The input lacks base qualities; no much larger clone sits a single base away. The protocol used for the library was PCR. At the Johns Hopkins FTIC core, DNA from the cultured CD4+ T cells underwent TCR sequencing with the Oncomine TCR Beta short-read assay. The QIAamp micro DNA kit was used to extract genomic DNA from the cultured CD4+ T cells. Oncomine TCR Beta libraries made from cultured CD4+ T cells were pooled using unique dual indexes and sequenced on an Illumina iSeq 100. In the source study's methods: Non-productive sequences were filtered out, and CDR3s that did not start with C, did not end with F or W, or were shorter than 7 amino acids were discarded. Antigen-specific clonotypes were identified using the MANAFEST web application through comparison of peptide-stimulated wells with reference and other culture wells. To be called positive, a clone needed an FDR below 0.05, an odds ratio above 5, and a productive frequency above 0.1% in at least two of three replicate wells. Clonotypes that were significantly expanded in both SARS-CoV-2 spike wells and at least one common cold coronavirus spike condition were defined as cross-reactive. Using R version 3.6.1, CDR3 homology was evaluated through Levenshtein distances (stringdist) along with unrooted phylogenetic trees (ape). The public reads were run again by TCRdb, first through fastp at Q25 and then through MiXCR, and only productive beta chains were kept. When rows share a CDR3 protein, they turn into one entry using the most common DNA and genes. The V and J calls come from TCRdb's annotation, not from the publication. The table for this sample lists approximately 700 distinct CDR3 sequences; approximately 9.9% of them were counted only once. About 30% of the sample rests with the top ten.

This chain joins TRBV24-1 to TRBJ2-1, with TRBD2 perhaps the D gene, on 6 matching bases. The origin of this receptor is a human donor in good health. Material for sequencing was CD4+ T cells from blood, cultured in vitro. Read as DNA, the sequence is TGTGCCACCAGTGATTTCGGCGGGACCAGCGCCTACAATGAGCAGTTCTTC. This codes for CATSDFGGTSAYNEQFF.